This T cell receptor beta chain was identified in a study of technical replicates of blood from four donors. TCRdb's table, derived via immunoSEQ multiplex PCR, lists solely in-frame clones and lacks some. The sample includes some 70,000 clones, over 95% of them seen just once. The clonotype was recovered from a human donor in good health. The sample comprised T cells isolated from PBMCs.

The CDR3 loop is CASSIGTSGSDEQFF. In nucleotides, the CDR3 is TGTGCCAGCAGTATAGGGACTAGCGGGAGCGATGAGCAGTTCTTC. This chain uses TRBV2 with TRBJ2-1; the match to TRBD2 covers 14 bases. Germline CDR1 SNHLY, CDR2 FYNNEI. The CDR3 consists of 15 residues. Trimming removed 5 bases from V and 8 bases from J; junction bases left unmatched: 5.